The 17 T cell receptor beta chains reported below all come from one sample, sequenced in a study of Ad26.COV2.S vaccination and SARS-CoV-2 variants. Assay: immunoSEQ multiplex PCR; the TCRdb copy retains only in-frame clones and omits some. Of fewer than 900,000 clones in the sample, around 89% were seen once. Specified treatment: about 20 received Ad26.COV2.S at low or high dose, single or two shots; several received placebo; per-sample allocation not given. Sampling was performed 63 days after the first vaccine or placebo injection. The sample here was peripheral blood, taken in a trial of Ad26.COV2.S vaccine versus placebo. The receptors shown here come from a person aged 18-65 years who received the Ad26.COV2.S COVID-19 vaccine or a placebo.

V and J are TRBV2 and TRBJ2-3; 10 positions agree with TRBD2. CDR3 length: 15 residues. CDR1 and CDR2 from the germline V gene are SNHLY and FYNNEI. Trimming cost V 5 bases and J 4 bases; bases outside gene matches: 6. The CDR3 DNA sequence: TGTGCCAGCAGTTTTACTAGCGGGAATGCAGATACGCAGTATTTT. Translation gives CASSFTSGNADTQYF.

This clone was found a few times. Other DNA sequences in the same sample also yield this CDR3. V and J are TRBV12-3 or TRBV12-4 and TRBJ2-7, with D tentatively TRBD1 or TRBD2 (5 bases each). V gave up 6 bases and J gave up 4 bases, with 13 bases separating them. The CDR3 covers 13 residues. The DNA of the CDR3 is TGTGCCAGCAGCTCAGACGGGGCATACGAGCAGTACTTC. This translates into CASSSDGAYEQYF.

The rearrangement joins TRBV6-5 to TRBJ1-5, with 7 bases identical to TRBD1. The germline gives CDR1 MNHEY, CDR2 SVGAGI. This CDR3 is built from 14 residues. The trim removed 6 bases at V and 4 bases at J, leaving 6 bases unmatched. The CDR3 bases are TGTGCCAGCAGGGCGGGACAGCCAAATCAGCCCCAGCATTTT. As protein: CASRAGQPNQPQHF.

CDR3 nucleotides: TGTGCCAGCAGCTTCGGCTTCCCCTACAATGAGCAGTTCTTC. This gives the protein CASSFGFPYNEQFF. The gene calls are TRBV7-3 and TRBJ2-1; D is unclear. The V end lost 3 bases, the J end lost 2 bases, and 8 bases lay between the germline ends. CDR3 length: 14 residues. Germline values: CDR1 SGHTA, CDR2 FQGTGA.

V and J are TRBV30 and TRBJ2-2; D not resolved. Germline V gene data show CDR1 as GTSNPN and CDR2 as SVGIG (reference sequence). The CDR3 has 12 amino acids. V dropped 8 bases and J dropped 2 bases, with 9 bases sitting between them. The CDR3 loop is CAGQENTGELFF. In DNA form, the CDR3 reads TGTGCCGGGCAGGAAAACACCGGGGAGCTGTTTTTT.

CDR3 DNA sequence: TGCGCCAGACCCACCGGGACTAGCGGTAGGGGAGGGGAGACCCAGTACTTC. It encodes CARPTGTSGRGGETQYF. The rearrangement uses TRBV5-1 and TRBJ2-5, with TRBD2 matching over 11 bases. Germline-derived CDR1 and CDR2 are SGHRS and YFSETQ. Trimming at V came to 8 bases and at J to 5 bases, leaving 17 bases not matched to a gene. The CDR3 is 17 amino acids.

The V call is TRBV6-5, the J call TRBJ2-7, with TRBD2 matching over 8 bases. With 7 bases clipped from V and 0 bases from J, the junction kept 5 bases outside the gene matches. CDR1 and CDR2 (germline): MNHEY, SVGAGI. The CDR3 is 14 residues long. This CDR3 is CASTREGYSYEQYF. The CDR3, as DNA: TGTGCCAGCACTCGGGAGGGCTACTCCTACGAGCAGTACTTC.

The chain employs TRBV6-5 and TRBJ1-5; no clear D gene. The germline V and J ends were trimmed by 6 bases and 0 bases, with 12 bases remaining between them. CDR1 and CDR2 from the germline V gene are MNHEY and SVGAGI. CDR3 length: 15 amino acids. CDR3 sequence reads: CASRVERHSNQPQHF. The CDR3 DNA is TGTGCCAGCAGGGTTGAGCGACATAGCAATCAGCCCCAGCATTTT.

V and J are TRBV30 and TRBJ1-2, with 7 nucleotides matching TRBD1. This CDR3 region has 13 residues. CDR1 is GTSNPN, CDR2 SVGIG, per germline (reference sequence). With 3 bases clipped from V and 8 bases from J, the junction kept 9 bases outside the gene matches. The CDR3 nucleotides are TGTGCCTGGAGCCCTGGACAGGTTCTGGGCTACACCTTC. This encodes CAWSPGQVLGYTF.

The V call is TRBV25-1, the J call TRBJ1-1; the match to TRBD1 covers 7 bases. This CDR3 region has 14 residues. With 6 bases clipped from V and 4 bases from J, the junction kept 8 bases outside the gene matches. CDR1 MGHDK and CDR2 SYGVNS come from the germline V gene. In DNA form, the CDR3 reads TGTGCCAGCAGCCTGACAGGGAGTCTCACTGAAGCTTTCTTT. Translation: CASSLTGSLTEAFF. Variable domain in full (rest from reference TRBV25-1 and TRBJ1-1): EADIYQTPRYLVIGTGKKITLECSQTMGHDKMYWYQQDPGMELHLIHYSYGVNSTEKGDLSSESTVSRIRTEHFPLTLESARPSHTSQYLCASSLTGSLTEAFFGQGTRLTVV.

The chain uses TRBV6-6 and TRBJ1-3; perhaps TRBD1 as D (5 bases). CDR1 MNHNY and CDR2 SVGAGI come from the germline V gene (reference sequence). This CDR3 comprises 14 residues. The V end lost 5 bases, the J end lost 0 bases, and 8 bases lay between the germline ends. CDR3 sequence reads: CASSPGSSGNTIYF. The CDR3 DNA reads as TGTGCCAGCAGTCCAGGGAGCTCTGGAAACACCATATATTTT.

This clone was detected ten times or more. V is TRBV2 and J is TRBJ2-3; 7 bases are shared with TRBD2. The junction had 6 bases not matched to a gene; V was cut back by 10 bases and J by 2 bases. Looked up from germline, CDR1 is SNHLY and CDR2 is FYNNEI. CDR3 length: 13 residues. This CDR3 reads CAISSGLTDTQYF. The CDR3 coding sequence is TGTGCCATTTCTAGCGGCCTCACAGATACGCAGTATTTT.

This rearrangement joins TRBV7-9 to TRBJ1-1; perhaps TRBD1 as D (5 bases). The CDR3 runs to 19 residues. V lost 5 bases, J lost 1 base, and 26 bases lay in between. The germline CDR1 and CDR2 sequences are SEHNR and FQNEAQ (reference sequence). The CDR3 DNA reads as TGTGCCAGCAGCCCCCGCCCTCTTTCCGGGGTTGGGGCGAACACTGAAGCTTTCTTT. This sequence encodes CASSPRPLSGVGANTEAFF.

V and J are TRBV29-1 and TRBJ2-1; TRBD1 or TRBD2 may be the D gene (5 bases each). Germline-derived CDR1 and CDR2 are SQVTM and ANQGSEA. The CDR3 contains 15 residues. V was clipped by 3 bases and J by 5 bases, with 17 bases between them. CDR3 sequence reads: CSVDGVRDPNNEQFF. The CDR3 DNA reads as TGCAGCGTTGACGGTGTCAGGGACCCTAACAATGAGCAGTTCTTC.

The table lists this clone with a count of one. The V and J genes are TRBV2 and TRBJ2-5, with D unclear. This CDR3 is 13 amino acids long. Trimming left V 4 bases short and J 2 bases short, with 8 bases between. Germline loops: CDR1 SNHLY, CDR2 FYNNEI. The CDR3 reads CASSGQVQETQYF. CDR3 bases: TGTGCCAGCAGTGGGCAAGTTCAAGAGACCCAGTACTTC.

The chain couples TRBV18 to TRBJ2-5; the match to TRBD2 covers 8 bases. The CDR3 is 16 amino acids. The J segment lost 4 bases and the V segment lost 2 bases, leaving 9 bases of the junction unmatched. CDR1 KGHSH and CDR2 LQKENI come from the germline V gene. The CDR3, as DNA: TGTGCCAGCTCACCATTATCGAGCGGGGGATCAGAGACCCAGTACTTC. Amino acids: CASSPLSSGGSETQYF.

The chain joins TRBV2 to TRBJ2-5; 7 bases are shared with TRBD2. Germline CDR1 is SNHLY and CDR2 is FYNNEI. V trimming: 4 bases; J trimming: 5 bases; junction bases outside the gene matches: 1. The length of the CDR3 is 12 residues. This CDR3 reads CASSGGSETQYF. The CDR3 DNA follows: TGTGCCAGCAGTGGCGGGAGCGAGACCCAGTACTTC. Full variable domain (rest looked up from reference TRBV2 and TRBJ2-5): EPEVTQTPSHQVTQMGQEVILRCVPISNHLYFYWYRQILGQKVEFLVSFYNNEISEKSEIFDDQFSVERPDGSNFTLKIRSTKLEDSAMYFCASSGGSETQYFGPGTRLLVL.